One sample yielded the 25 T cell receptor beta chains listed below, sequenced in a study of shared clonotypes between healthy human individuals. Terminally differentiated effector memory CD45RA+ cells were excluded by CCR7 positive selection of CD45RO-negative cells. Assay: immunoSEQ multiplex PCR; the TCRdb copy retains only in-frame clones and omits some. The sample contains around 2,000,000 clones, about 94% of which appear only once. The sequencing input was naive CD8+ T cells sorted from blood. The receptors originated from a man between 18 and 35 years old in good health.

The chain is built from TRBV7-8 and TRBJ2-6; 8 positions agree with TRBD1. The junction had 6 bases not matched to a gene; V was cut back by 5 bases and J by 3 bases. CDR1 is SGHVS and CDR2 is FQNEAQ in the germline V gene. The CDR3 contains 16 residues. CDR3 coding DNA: TGTGCCAGCAGCCGACAGGGGTTAAGTGGGGCCAACGTCCTGACTTTC. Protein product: CASSRQGLSGANVLTF.

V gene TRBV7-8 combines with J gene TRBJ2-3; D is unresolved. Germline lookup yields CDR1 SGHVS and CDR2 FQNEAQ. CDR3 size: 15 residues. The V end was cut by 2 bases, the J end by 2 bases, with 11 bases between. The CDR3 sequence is CASSLKDPYTDTQYF. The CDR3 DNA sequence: TGTGCCAGCAGCTTAAAGGACCCCTACACAGATACGCAGTATTTT.

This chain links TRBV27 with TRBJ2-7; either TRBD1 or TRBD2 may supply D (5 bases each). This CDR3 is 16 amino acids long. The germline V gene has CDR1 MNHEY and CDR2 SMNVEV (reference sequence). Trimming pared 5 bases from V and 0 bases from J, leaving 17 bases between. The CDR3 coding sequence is TGTGCCAGCAGTAAATCAACGGGACCGATCTCCTACGAGCAGTACTTC. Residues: CASSKSTGPISYEQYF.

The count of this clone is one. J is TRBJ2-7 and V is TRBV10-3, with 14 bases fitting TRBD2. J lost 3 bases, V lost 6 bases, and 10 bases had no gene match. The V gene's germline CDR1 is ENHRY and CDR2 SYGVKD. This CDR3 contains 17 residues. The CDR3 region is CAISYTGLAGEIYEQYF. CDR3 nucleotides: TGTGCCATCAGCTATACGGGACTAGCGGGAGAGATCTACGAGCAGTACTTC.

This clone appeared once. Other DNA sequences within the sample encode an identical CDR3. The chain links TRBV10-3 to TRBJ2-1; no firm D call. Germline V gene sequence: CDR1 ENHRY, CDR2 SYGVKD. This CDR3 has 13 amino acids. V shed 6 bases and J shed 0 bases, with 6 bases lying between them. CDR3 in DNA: TGTGCCATCAGGGGCGGCTCCTACAATGAGCAGTTCTTC. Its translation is CAIRGGSYNEQFF.

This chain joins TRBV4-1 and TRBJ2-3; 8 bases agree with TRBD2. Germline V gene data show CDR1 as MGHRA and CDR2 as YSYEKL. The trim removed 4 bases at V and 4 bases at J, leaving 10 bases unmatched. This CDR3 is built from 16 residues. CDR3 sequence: CASSLLAGGNPDTQYF. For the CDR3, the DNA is TGCGCCAGCAGCCTACTGGCGGGAGGTAACCCAGATACGCAGTATTTT.

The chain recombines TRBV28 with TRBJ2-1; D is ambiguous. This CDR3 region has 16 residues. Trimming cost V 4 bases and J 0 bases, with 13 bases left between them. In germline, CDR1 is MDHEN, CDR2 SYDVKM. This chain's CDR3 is CASSSHLRSSYNEQFF. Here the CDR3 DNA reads TGTGCCAGCAGTTCCCATCTACGGAGCTCCTACAATGAGCAGTTCTTC.

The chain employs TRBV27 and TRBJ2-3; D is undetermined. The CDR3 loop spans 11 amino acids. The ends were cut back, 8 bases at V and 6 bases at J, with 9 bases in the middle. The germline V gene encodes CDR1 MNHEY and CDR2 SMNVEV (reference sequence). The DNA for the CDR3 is TGTGCCAGCCTCCATGGGGATACGCAGTATTTT. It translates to CASLHGDTQYF.

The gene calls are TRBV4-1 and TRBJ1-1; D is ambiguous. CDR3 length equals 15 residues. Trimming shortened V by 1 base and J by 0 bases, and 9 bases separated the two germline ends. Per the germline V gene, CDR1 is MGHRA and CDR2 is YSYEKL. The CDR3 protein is CASSQVLVMNTEAFF. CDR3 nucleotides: TGCGCCAGCAGCCAAGTATTGGTGATGAACACTGAAGCTTTCTTT.

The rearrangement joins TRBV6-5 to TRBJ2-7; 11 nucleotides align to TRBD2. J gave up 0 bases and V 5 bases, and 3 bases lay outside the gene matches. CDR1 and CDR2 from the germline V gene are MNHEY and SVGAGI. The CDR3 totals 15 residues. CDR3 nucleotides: TGTGCCAGCAGTCACCTAGCGGGAGGCTCCTACGAGCAGTACTTC. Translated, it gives CASSHLAGGSYEQYF.

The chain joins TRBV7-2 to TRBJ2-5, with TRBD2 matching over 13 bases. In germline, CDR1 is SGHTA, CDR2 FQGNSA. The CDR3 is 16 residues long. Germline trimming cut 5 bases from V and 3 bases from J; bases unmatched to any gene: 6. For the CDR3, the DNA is TGTGCCAGCAGCACTTGGACTAGCGGGAGAAAAGAGACCCAGTACTTC. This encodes CASSTWTSGRKETQYF.

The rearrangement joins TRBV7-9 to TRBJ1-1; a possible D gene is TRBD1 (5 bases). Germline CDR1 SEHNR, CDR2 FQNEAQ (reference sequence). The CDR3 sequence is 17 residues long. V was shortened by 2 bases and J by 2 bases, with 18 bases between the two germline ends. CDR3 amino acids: CASSLPYRQGSNTEAFF. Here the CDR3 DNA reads TGTGCCAGCAGCTTACCGTATCGGCAGGGAAGTAACACTGAAGCTTTCTTT.

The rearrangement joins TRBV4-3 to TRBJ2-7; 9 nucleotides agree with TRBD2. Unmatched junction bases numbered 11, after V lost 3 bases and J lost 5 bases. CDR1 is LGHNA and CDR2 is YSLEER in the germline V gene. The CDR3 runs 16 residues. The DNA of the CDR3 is TGCGCCAGCAGCCAGTACTTAGCGGGAGAGAGCCACGAGCAGTACTTC. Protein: CASSQYLAGESHEQYF.

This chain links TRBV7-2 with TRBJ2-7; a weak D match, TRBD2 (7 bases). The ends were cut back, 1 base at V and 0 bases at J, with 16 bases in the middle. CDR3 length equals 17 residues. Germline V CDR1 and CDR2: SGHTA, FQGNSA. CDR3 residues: CASSLEWAGALSYEQYF. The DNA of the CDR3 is TGTGCCAGCAGCTTAGAGTGGGCGGGGGCTCTCTCCTACGAGCAGTACTTC.

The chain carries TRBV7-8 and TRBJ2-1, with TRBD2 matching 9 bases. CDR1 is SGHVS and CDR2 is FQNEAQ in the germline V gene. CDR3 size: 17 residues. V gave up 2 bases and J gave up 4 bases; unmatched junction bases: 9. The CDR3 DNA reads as TGTGCCAGCAGCTTATTGGAGGCGGGAGGGATTTACAATGAGCAGTTCTTC. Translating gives CASSLLEAGGIYNEQFF.

CDR3 loop: CASSQEIAGELFF. The CDR3 DNA reads as TGCGCCAGCAGCCAAGAAATCGCCGGGGAGCTGTTTTTT. The chain combines TRBV4-1 with TRBJ2-2; D is undetermined. V gave up 0 bases and J gave up 6 bases, with 5 bases separating them. The CDR3 contains 13 residues. The V gene's germline CDR1 is MGHRA and CDR2 YSYEKL.

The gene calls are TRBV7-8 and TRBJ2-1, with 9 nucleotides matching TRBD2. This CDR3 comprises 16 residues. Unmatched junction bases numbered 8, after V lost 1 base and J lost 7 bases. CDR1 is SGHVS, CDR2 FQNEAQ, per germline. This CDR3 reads CASSLVPSGATNEQFF. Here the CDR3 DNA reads TGTGCCAGCAGCTTAGTCCCTAGCGGGGCGACTAATGAGCAGTTCTTC.

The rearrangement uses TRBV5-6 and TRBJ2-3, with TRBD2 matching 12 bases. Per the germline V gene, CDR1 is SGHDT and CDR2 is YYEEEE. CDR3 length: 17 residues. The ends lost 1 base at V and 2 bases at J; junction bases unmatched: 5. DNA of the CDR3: TGTGCCAGCAGCTTGACGCTAGCGGGAGGGGACACAGATACGCAGTATTTT. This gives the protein CASSLTLAGGDTDTQYF.

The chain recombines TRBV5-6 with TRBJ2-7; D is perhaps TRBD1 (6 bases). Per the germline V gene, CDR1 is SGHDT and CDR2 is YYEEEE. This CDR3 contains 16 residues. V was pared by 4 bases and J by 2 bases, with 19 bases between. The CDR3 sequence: CASSHYRDVGTYEQYF. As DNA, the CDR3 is TGTGCCAGCAGCCACTACAGGGACGTAGGGACCTACGAGCAGTACTTC.

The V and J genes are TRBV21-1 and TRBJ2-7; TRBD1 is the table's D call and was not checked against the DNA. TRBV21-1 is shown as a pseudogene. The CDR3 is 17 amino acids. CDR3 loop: CASSKAKDRTGTYEQYF. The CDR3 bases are TGTGCCAGCAGCAAAGCCAAAGACAGGACAGGGACGTACGAGCAGTACTTC.

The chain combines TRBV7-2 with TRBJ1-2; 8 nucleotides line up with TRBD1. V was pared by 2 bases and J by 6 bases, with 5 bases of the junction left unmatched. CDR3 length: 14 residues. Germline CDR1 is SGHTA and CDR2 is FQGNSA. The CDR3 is CASSLWPGGNGYTF. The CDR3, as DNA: TGTGCCAGCAGCTTATGGCCAGGGGGCAATGGCTACACCTTC.

In nucleotides, the CDR3 is TGTGCCAGCAGCTGGAGGACAGGTCTTTACGAGCAGTACTTC. Its translation: CASSWRTGLYEQYF. The V and J genes are TRBV5-6 and TRBJ2-7; 7 bases line up with TRBD1. The trim removed 3 bases at V and 4 bases at J, leaving 7 bases unmatched. The germline V gene encodes CDR1 SGHDT and CDR2 YYEEEE. The CDR3 is 14 residues long. Combining the CDR3 with reference TRBV5-6 and TRBJ2-7 gives the whole variable domain DAGVTQSPTHLIKTRGQQVTLRCSPKSGHDTVSWYQQALGQGPQFIFQYYEEEERQRGNFPDRFSGHQFPNYSSELNVNALLLGDSALYLCASSWRTGLYEQYFGPGTRLTVT.

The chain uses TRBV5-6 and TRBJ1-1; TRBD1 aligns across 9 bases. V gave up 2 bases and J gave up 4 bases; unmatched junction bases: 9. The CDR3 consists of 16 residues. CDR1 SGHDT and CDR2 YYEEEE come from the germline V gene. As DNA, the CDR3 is TGTGCCAGCAGCTTAGGGACAGGGTTGGGGAGCACTGAAGCTTTCTTT. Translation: CASSLGTGLGSTEAFF. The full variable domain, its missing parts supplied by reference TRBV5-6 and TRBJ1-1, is DAGVTQSPTHLIKTRGQQVTLRCSPKSGHDTVSWYQQALGQGPQFIFQYYEEEERQRGNFPDRFSGHQFPNYSSELNVNALLLGDSALYLCASSLGTGLGSTEAFFGQGTRLTVV.

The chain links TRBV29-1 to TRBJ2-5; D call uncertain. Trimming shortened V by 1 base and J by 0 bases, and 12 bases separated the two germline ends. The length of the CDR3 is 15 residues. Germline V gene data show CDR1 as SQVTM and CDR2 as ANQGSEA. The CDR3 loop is CSVEGQAGYQETQYF. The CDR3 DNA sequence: TGCAGCGTTGAAGGGCAGGCAGGATACCAAGAGACCCAGTACTTC.

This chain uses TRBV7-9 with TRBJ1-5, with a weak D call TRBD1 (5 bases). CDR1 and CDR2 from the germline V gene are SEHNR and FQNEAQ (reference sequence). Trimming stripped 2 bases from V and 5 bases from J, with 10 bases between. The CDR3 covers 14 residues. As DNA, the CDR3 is TGTGCCAGCAGCTTATCAACGGGGGATCAGCCCCAGCATTTT. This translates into CASSLSTGDQPQHF.